This passage covers 14 T cell receptor beta chains from one sample sequenced in a study of T cell responses to AZD1222 COVID-19 vaccine. Sequencing used immunoSEQ multiplex PCR; TCRdb keeps in-frame clones, though not all of them. This table has fewer than 120,000 clones, approximately 94% appearing once. Sequencing was performed on peripheral blood, taken 28 days after the second AZD1222 dose. All receptors derive from an adult who received the AZD1222 COVID-19 vaccine.

The sample holds one count of this clone. This chain joins TRBV9 and TRBJ2-2; tentatively, D is TRBD1 (6 bases). Germline CDR1 SGDLS, CDR2 YYNGEE. V was pared by 3 bases and J by 2 bases, with 17 bases between. CDR3 length: 17 residues. CDR3 protein: CASSGKLKDSNTGELFF. DNA for the CDR3: TGTGCCAGCAGCGGTAAACTGAAGGACAGCAACACCGGGGAGCTGTTTTTT.

The chain links TRBV7-8 to TRBJ1-6; perhaps TRBD1 as D (5 bases). Germline-derived CDR1 and CDR2 are SGHVS and FQNEAQ. Between the trimmed V and J ends, which lost 5 bases and 1 base, there was a span of 15 bases. This CDR3 has 17 amino acids. DNA of the CDR3: TGTGCCAGCAGCGAAAGGGGCCTGAGGTCCTATAATTCACCCCTCCACTTT. Encoded protein: CASSERGLRSYNSPLHF.

This clone was observed a handful of times. The V call is TRBV5-1, the J call TRBJ2-7; 7 nucleotides agree with TRBD1. The CDR3 is 14 residues long. V lost 3 bases to trimming and J lost 1 base; unmatched junction nucleotides: 4. From germline, CDR1 is SGHRS and CDR2 YFSETQ. The CDR3 reads CASSSHRGSYEQYF. CDR3 in DNA: TGCGCCAGCAGCTCACACAGGGGATCCTACGAGCAGTACTTC.

The chain carries TRBV13 and TRBJ2-1; TRBD2 agrees at 9 bases. J lost 8 bases, V lost 2 bases, and 4 bases had no gene match. Germline V gene data show CDR1 as PRHDT and CDR2 as FYEKMQ (reference sequence). The CDR3 runs 14 residues. The CDR3 DNA follows: TGTGCCAGCAGCTTATTAGCGGGAGCATATGAGCAGTTCTTC. This translates into CASSLLAGAYEQFF.

The gene calls are TRBV11-2 and TRBJ1-1; the D is unclear. Germline lookup yields CDR1 SGHAT and CDR2 FQNNGV. This CDR3 has 13 residues. Trimming left V 6 bases short and J 9 bases short, with 17 bases between. The CDR3, as DNA: TGTGCCAGCAGTCCCGGAGGAGGGCCAAAAGCTTTCTTT. Translated: CASSPGGGPKAFF.

The rearrangement joins TRBV10-1 to TRBJ1-1; D is possibly TRBD1 (6 bases). Germline CDR1 WNHNN, CDR2 SYGVQD (reference sequence). CDR3 length equals 14 residues. The V and J ends lost 2 bases and 1 base respectively, with 8 bases between them. The CDR3 bases are TGCGCCAGCAGTGAGGGGACAACGAACACTGAAGCTTTCTTT. Residues: CASSEGTTNTEAFF.

The V gene is TRBV5-5, the J gene TRBJ2-1, with 10 bases lining up with TRBD2. CDR1 is SGHKS, CDR2 YYEKEE, per germline (reference sequence). J gave up 3 bases and V 3 bases, and 3 bases lay outside the gene matches. This CDR3 region has 15 residues. CDR3 sequence (DNA): TGTGCCAGCAGCTCAGGACTAGCGGTCTACAATGAGCAGTTCTTC. Translating gives CASSSGLAVYNEQFF.

V is TRBV2 and J is TRBJ1-5; no clear D gene. V lost 3 bases and J 1 base, leaving 10 bases between the germline ends. This CDR3 has 15 amino acids. The germline V gene has CDR1 SNHLY and CDR2 FYNNEI. The CDR3 spells CASSDRLGSNQPQHF. CDR3 in DNA: TGTGCCAGCAGTGACAGGTTGGGAAGCAATCAGCCCCAGCATTTT.

V is TRBV18 and J is TRBJ2-7; no reliable D call. V lost 0 bases, J lost 2 bases, and 11 bases lay in between. This CDR3 is built from 15 residues. The germline CDR1 and CDR2 sequences are KGHSH and LQKENI. For the CDR3, the DNA is TGTGCCAGCTCACCACCAACCCTACGCCCCTACGAGCAGTACTTC. Protein product: CASSPPTLRPYEQYF. Combining the CDR3 with reference TRBV18 and TRBJ2-7 gives the whole variable domain NAGVMQNPRHLVRRRGQEARLRCSPMKGHSHVYWYRQLPEEGLKFMVYLQKENIIDESGMPKERFSAEFPKEGPSILRIQQVVRGDSAAYFCASSPPTLRPYEQYFGPGTRLTVT.

V and J are TRBV5-8 and TRBJ2-5, with D possibly TRBD1 on 6 matching bases. The V and J ends lost 3 bases and 2 bases respectively, with 14 bases between them. Germline CDR1 reads SGHTS; CDR2 reads YDEGEE. The CDR3 sequence is 15 residues long. CDR3 amino acids: CASSSGQSGQETQYF. The CDR3 DNA follows: TGTGCCAGCAGCTCCGGACAGTCCGGACAAGAGACCCAGTACTTC.

The chain combines TRBV3-1 (or the pseudogene TRBV3-2) with TRBJ1-3, with D uncertain. V was shortened by 6 bases and J by 2 bases, with 11 bases between the two germline ends. The CDR3 sequence is 14 residues long. The germline CDR1 and CDR2 sequences are LGHDT and YNNKEL (reference sequence). CDR3 region: CASRTSGAGNTIYF. CDR3 nucleotide sequence: TGTGCCAGCAGAACCTCTGGAGCTGGAAACACCATATATTTT.

V usage is TRBV19 and J usage is TRBJ1-5; weak D call: TRBD1 (6 bases). CDR1 is LNHDA and CDR2 is SQIVND in the germline V gene (reference sequence). The CDR3 has 15 residues. V dropped 0 bases and J dropped 5 bases, with 11 bases sitting between them. The CDR3 loop reads CASSIDLQGYQPQHF. The CDR3 DNA is TGTGCCAGTAGTATAGATCTGCAGGGGTATCAGCCCCAGCATTTT.

CDR3 in DNA: TGTGCCAGCAGTGAAGTTTTTAACCAGGGTTGGGAAAAACTGTTTTTT. Amino acid sequence: CASSEVFNQGWEKLFF. V is TRBV6-1 and J is TRBJ1-4, with D maybe TRBD1 (5 bases). Trimming removed 1 base at V and 8 bases at J, with 17 bases between. The length of the CDR3 is 16 residues. From germline, CDR1 is MNHNS and CDR2 SASEGT.

This clone has a handful of counts. The chain uses TRBV5-1 and TRBJ2-7; a possible D gene is TRBD2 (5 bases). From germline, CDR1 is SGHRS and CDR2 YFSETQ. Trimming stripped 1 base from V and 3 bases from J, with 14 bases between. The CDR3 extends over 15 amino acids. CDR3 sequence: CASSLSSDWGYEQYF. CDR3 in DNA: TGCGCCAGCAGCTTGTCGTCGGACTGGGGCTACGAGCAGTACTTC.